These 28 T cell receptor beta chains share one sample of origin, sequenced in a study of blood T cells in healthy people across ages. The use of a sample-barcoded 5' primer and a J-beta primer mix characterized a second PCR of roughly 7 to 11 cycles. TCRdb reprocessed the 5' RACE reads with MiXCR, giving one entry per CDR3 protein. The sample lists 650,000 to 700,000 distinct CDR3 sequences; around 52% were seen once. Sequenced sample: blood. The receptors here all came from a woman aged 80 or older in good health.

The chain is built from TRBV7-3 and TRBJ1-4, with D possibly matching TRBD1 (5 bases). Per germline, CDR1 SGHTA and CDR2 FQGTGA. This CDR3 has 13 residues. V was pared by 6 bases and J by 8 bases, with 13 bases between. Here the CDR3 DNA reads TGTGCCAGCAGTAATATAGAGGGGGAAAAACTGTTTTTT. Translating gives CASSNIEGEKLFF.

This chain links TRBV6-5 with TRBJ1-4; 8 bases agree with TRBD1. Unmatched junction bases numbered 8, after V lost 6 bases and J lost 8 bases. The germline CDR1 and CDR2 sequences are MNHEY and SVGAGI. The CDR3 has 14 amino acids. DNA of the CDR3: TGTGCCAGCAGCACCAGGGGGCTGGGGGAAAAACTGTTTTTT. Translated, it gives CASSTRGLGEKLFF.

This rearrangement joins TRBV18 to TRBJ2-5, with D possibly called TRBD1 or TRBD2 (5 bases each). Germline V CDR1 and CDR2: KGHSH, LQKENI. The CDR3 runs to 14 residues. Trimming left V 2 bases short and J 0 bases short, with 7 bases between. CDR3 amino acids: CASSPRDDQETQYF. The CDR3 DNA reads TGTGCCAGCTCACCAAGGGACGACCAAGAGACCCAGTACTTC.

There are a few counts of this clonotype. This chain joins TRBV30 and TRBJ1-2, with 8 bases aligning to TRBD1. The V gene end was trimmed by 3 bases and the J gene end by 7 bases; junction bases not matched to a gene: 7. The CDR3 sequence is 13 residues long. Germline CDR1 GTSNPN, CDR2 SVGIG (reference sequence). CDR3 nucleotide sequence: TGTGCCTGGAGCGAGGACAGGGCGGGTGGCTACACCTTC. It encodes CAWSEDRAGGYTF.

The chain employs TRBV4-1 and TRBJ1-2; D not certain. Germline-derived CDR1 and CDR2 are MGHRA and YSYEKL. This CDR3 contains 16 residues. The V gene lost 3 bases and the J gene lost 2 bases, with 16 bases spanning the gap. The CDR3, as DNA: TGCGCCAGCAGCCAGGAGATGCGGGTGGGAAACTATGGCTACACCTTC. The encoded protein is CASSQEMRVGNYGYTF.

This clonotype was counted ten times or more. The rearrangement joins TRBV18 to TRBJ2-1, with 7 bases fitting TRBD2. Germline trimming cut 0 bases from V and 4 bases from J; bases unmatched to any gene: 3. Germline V gene data show CDR1 as KGHSH and CDR2 as LQKENI. This CDR3 comprises 15 residues. The CDR3 nucleotides read TGTGCCAGCTCACCACCCGGGACTACTTACAATGAGCAGTTCTTC. This sequence encodes CASSPPGTTYNEQFF.

The V gene is TRBV4-1, the J gene TRBJ2-1, with D perhaps matching TRBD2 (6 bases). Trimming pared 1 base from V and 8 bases from J, leaving 12 bases between. The CDR3 covers 14 residues. CDR1 and CDR2 (germline): MGHRA, YSYEKL. The DNA of the CDR3 is TGCGCCAGCAGCCAAGTCCCTAGCGAGTATGAGCAGTTCTTC. Amino acids: CASSQVPSEYEQFF.

The V gene is TRBV7-2, the J gene TRBJ2-3; 10 bases line up with TRBD2. J was trimmed by 5 bases and V by 0 bases; bases with no gene match: 2. Looked up from germline, CDR1 is SGHTA and CDR2 is FQGNSA. There are 15 residues in the CDR3. CDR3 loop: CASSLASSGGDTQYF. The CDR3 DNA sequence: TGTGCCAGCAGCTTAGCGTCTAGCGGGGGAGATACGCAGTATTTT.

This clonotype was observed many times. A much larger clone differs from this one at a single base, so this may be a read error. The genes are TRBV20-1 and TRBJ1-5; 7 bases map to TRBD1. Germline V CDR1 and CDR2: DFQATT, SNEGSKA (reference sequence). The CDR3 length is 16 residues. J lost 13 bases, V lost 3 bases, and 21 bases had no gene match. Here the CDR3 reads CSARTTDGTDIISQHF. The CDR3 DNA is TGCAGTGCTAGGACTACAGACGGGACAGACATTATATCGCAGCATTTT.

The chain is built from TRBV21-1 and TRBJ1-6; the D segment call TRBD1 is taken from the table without a DNA check. TRBV21-1 is a recognized pseudogene. There are 14 residues in the CDR3. The CDR3 coding sequence is TGTGCCAGCAATTCGAAGTGCCAGGGTTCACCCCTCCACTTT. It yields the protein CASNSKCQGSPLHF.

The table lists this clonotype with many counts. The CDR3 nucleotides read TGTGCCAGCAGCGAGGGAGCGGGTTTCTACAATGAGCAGTTCTTC. Its protein is CASSEGAGFYNEQFF. The chain links TRBV7-3 to TRBJ2-1; weak D call: TRBD2 (6 bases). Trimming pared 5 bases from V and 3 bases from J, leaving 14 bases between. The germline gives CDR1 SGHTA, CDR2 FQGTGA. This CDR3 comprises 15 residues. Looking up the rest from reference TRBV7-3 and TRBJ2-1 gives the full variable domain: GAGVSQTPSNKVTEKGKYVELRCDPISGHTALYWYRQSLGQGPEFLIYFQGTGAADDSGLPNDRFFAVRPEGSVSTLKIQRTERGDSAVYLCASSEGAGFYNEQFFGPGTRLTVL.

This clonotype was observed many times. V and J are TRBV21-1 and TRBJ2-1. TRBV21-1 is given as a pseudogene. The CDR3 covers 15 residues. CDR3 coding DNA: TGTGCCAGCAGATCAGTGGCTAGCTCCTACAATGAGCAGTTCTTC. It translates to CASRSVASSYNEQFF.

This clonotype was recorded at least ten times. CDR3 bases: TGCAGTGCCGACCCCCCTATTGGCAAAAACATTCAGTACTTC. Translated: CSADPPIGKNIQYF. V gene TRBV20-1 combines with J gene TRBJ2-4; D gene unclear. This CDR3 is built from 14 residues. Germline V CDR1 and CDR2: DFQATT, SNEGSKA (reference sequence). Trimming removed 6 bases at V and 3 bases at J, with 15 bases between.

The chain employs TRBV20-1 and TRBJ1-3; 8 nucleotides align to TRBD1. Losses at the gene ends were 7 bases for V and 6 bases for J; bases not matched to a gene: 8. The CDR3 is 13 amino acids. Germline loops: CDR1 DFQATT, CDR2 SNEGSKA (reference sequence). CDR3 sequence: CSVPDREENTIYF. For the CDR3, the DNA is TGCAGTGTCCCGGACAGGGAGGAAAACACCATATATTTT.

For this clonotype: At one boundary the junction diverges from the germline segment, which might be a read error. V and J are TRBV28 and TRBJ2-5, with D possibly TRBD1 on 6 matching bases. The CDR3 runs 14 residues. CDR1 and CDR2 (germline): MDHEN, SYDVKM. The CDR3 is CASRIRGQQEAQYF. The CDR3 DNA is TGTGCCAGCAGGATACGCGGACAGCAAGAGGCCCAGTACTTC.

The chain joins TRBV14 to TRBJ2-1; no reliable D call. V lost 2 bases and J lost 4, with 12 bases in between. CDR3 length equals 15 residues. CDR1 and CDR2 from the germline V gene are SGHDN and FVKESK. This CDR3 reads CASSQKRPRYNEQFF. The CDR3 DNA follows: TGTGCCAGCAGCCAAAAGCGACCCCGTTACAATGAGCAGTTCTTC.

Comment on this clonotype: Possible read error: a much larger clone is one base away. This chain links TRBV7-9 with TRBJ2-1; maybe TRBD2 (6 bases). The CDR3 sequence is 16 residues long. CDR1 SEHNR and CDR2 FQNEAQ come from the germline V gene (reference sequence). Trimming removed 4 bases from V and 4 bases from J, with 17 bases in between. Written as DNA, the CDR3 is TGTGCCAGCAGCTCCCTCGGCGGGGCGAAATACAATGAGCAGTTCTTC. This gives the protein CASSSLGGAKYNEQFF. The variable domain in full, completed from reference TRBV7-9 and TRBJ2-1, reads DTGVSQNPRHKITKRGQNVTFRCDPISEHNRLYWYRQTLGQGPEFLTYFQNEAQLEKSRLLSDRFSAERPKGSFSTLEIQRTEQGDSAMYLCASSSLGGAKYNEQFFGPGTRLTVL.

V and J are TRBV29-1 and TRBJ2-1; 10 nucleotides align to TRBD2. This CDR3 comprises 13 residues. The germline CDR1 and CDR2 sequences are SQVTM and ANQGSEA. Losses at the gene ends were 5 bases for V and 5 bases for J; bases not matched to a gene: 3. In DNA form, the CDR3 reads TGCAGCGTTAGCGGGGGGGCCCACAATGAGCAGTTCTTC. Protein sequence: CSVSGGAHNEQFF.

On this clonotype: With a much larger clone just one base away, this may be a read error. The rearrangement uses TRBV3-1 and TRBJ2-5; 15 positions agree with TRBD2. Germline V gives CDR1 LGHDT, CDR2 YNNKEL (reference sequence). Trimming at V came to 3 bases and at J to 5 bases, leaving 4 bases not matched to a gene. CDR3 length: 16 residues. The CDR3 region is CASSQGLAGGMETQYF. As DNA, the CDR3 is TGTGCCAGCAGCCAGGGACTAGCGGGAGGTATGGAGACCCAGTACTTC.

The rearrangement joins TRBV20-1 to TRBJ2-7; D possibly uses TRBD1 or TRBD2 (5 bases each). The CDR3 consists of 13 residues. V lost 6 bases and J lost 0, with 12 bases in between. Germline CDR1 and CDR2: DFQATT and SNEGSKA (reference sequence). This chain's CDR3 is CSAGPPSSYEQYF. CDR3 DNA sequence: TGCAGTGCGGGACCTCCGAGCTCCTACGAGCAGTACTTC.

In regard to this clonotype: It may be a read error: a sequence one base away is much more abundant. The CDR3 DNA follows: TGCAGTGCTACCGGACACATTAAGGAGTACAATGAGCAGTTCTTC. Protein: CSATGHIKEYNEQFF. The chain uses TRBV20-1 and TRBJ2-1; D perhaps matches TRBD1 (5 bases). This CDR3 has 15 amino acids. Trimming left V 4 bases short and J 4 bases short, with 17 bases between. The V gene's germline CDR1 is DFQATT and CDR2 SNEGSKA (reference sequence).

This clonotype was seen repeatedly, ten times or more. The J gene is TRBJ2-1, the V gene TRBV7-2; D is ambiguous. Germline V lookup: CDR1 SGHTA, CDR2 FQGNSA. The CDR3 runs 16 residues. Deletions cut 5 bases from V and 0 bases from J, with 14 bases between. The CDR3 coding sequence is TGTGCCAGCAGCCGCCACGGGCCAAGCTCCTACAATGAGCAGTTCTTC. This translates into CASSRHGPSSYNEQFF.

The chain recombines TRBV20-1 with TRBJ2-1; 7 bases are shared with TRBD2. The end of the DNA is better explained by TRBJ2-7, so the J call may be wrong. The CDR3 loop spans 14 amino acids. The germline gives CDR1 DFQATT, CDR2 SNEGSKA (reference sequence). CDR3 coding DNA: TGCAGCACGGGGAGGGCACCCTCCTACAATGAGCAGTACTTC. It codes for CSTGRAPSYNEQYF.

This chain uses TRBV3-1 with TRBJ2-5; 7 bases are a match to TRBD2. The J call is in doubt because the DNA end fits TRBJ2-7 better. Germline V gene lookup returns CDR1 LGHDT and CDR2 YNNKEL (reference sequence). The CDR3 runs to 16 residues. Written as DNA, the CDR3 is TGTGCCAGCAACCACCTATTGACTAGCAGGAGGTACGAGCAGTACTTC. It translates to CASNHLLTSRRYEQYF.

V and J are TRBV9 and TRBJ2-5, with TRBD2 matching over 8 bases. The CDR3 has 16 amino acids. Germline V CDR1 and CDR2: SGDLS, YYNGEE. With V trimmed by 3 bases and J by 11 bases, 18 bases remained unmatched. The CDR3, as DNA: TGTGCCAGCAGCGCGGGGGGGAGTCTCTCCTACAATGAGCAGTACTTC. Translating it yields CASSAGGSLSYNEQYF.

Note on this clonotype: At one end, the junction sequence differs from germline, possibly due to a read error. This chain joins TRBV7-9 and TRBJ1-2, with no clear D. The CDR3 has 15 amino acids. Germline V gene lookup returns CDR1 SEHNR and CDR2 FQNEAQ (reference sequence). The CDR3 sequence: CASNLATSLSRGYTF. CDR3 bases: TGTGCCAGCAACTTAGCGACTTCCCTGTCGCGTGGCTACACCTTC.

In this sample, this clonotype turned up once. The junction differs from germline at one of its ends, possibly a read error. The chain joins TRBV5-1 to TRBJ2-7, with D tentatively TRBD1 (5 bases). Germline V gene lookup returns CDR1 SGHRS and CDR2 YFSETQ. CDR3 size: 14 residues. The CDR3 nucleotides read TGCGTCAGCAGCTTGGTCCAGGGCTCCTACGAGCAGTACTTC. Its translation: CVSSLVQGSYEQYF.

The chain recombines TRBV14 with TRBJ1-2, with 9 positions matching TRBD1. Trimming cost V 1 base and J 4 bases; bases outside gene matches: 7. Germline values: CDR1 SGHDN, CDR2 FVKESK. The CDR3 is made up of 16 amino acids. The CDR3 DNA is TGTGCCAGCAGCCAAGGGGGACAGGGCAAGTTCTATGGCTACACCTTC. It codes for CASSQGGQGKFYGYTF.